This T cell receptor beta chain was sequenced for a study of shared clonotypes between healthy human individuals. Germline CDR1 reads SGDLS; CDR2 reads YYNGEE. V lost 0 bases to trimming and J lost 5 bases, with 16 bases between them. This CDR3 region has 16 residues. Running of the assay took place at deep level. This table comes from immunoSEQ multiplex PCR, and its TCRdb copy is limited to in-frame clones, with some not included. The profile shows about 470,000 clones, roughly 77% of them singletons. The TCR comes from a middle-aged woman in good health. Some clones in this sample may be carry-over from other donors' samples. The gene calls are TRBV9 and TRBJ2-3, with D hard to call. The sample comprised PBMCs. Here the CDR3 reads CASSVETVGVGDTQYF. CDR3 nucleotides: TGTGCCAGCAGCGTAGAGACGGTGGGTGTAGGAGATACGCAGTATTTT.